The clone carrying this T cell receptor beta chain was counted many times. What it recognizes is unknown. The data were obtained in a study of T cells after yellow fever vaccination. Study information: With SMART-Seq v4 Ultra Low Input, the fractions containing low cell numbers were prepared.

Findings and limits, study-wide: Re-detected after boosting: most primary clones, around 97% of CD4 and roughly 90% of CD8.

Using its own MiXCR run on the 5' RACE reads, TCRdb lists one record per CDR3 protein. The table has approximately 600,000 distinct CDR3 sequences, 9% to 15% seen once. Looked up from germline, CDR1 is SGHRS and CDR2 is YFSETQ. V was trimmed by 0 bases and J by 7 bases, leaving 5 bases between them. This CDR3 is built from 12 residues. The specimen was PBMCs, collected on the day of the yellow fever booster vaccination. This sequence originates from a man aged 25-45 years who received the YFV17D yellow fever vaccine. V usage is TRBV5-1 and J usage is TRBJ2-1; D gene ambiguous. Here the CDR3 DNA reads TGCGCCAGCAGCTTGGCCTTGAATGAGCAGTTCTTC. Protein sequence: CASSLALNEQFF.